This is a list of T cell receptor beta chains from one sample in a study of graft-versus-host responses after intestinal transplantation. The assay was immunoSEQ multiplex PCR, and TCRdb's table has in-frame clones only and misses some. The repertoire includes about 110,000 clones, 80% to 95% of them detected once, and less than 0.55% sits in the top ten. These TCRs are of unknown antigen specificity. The material was unstimulated CD8+ T cells sorted from spleen or lymph node cells, obtained before intestinal transplant. The receptors here all came from a human donor who received an intestinal transplant. The CDR3 runs from the conserved cysteine through the conserved F or W. A D gene is named only where the DNA matches it firmly. Rows give clone size only sometimes, using once, few, many, or a class for an expanded clone.

V,J,size,D,DNA,CDR3
TRBV7-9,TRBJ2-1,-,-,TGTGCCAGCAGCTTAGGGGTCAACCCCCTCAATGAGCAGTTCTTC,CASSLGVNPLNEQFF
TRBV7-9,TRBJ1-1,-,TRBD1,TGTGCCAGCAGCCGGAGACAGGGGGCTTACATGAACACTGAAGCTTTCTTT,CASSRRQGAYMNTEAFF
TRBV27,TRBJ2-7,once,TRBD2,TGTGCCAGCAGCCCTAGCGGAGCGACCTACGAGCAGTACTTC,CASSPSGATYEQYF
TRBV5-6,TRBJ1-2,-,-,TGTGCCAGCAGCTCCGACAGCTATGGCTACACCTTC,CASSSDSYGYTF
TRBV9,TRBJ1-4,once,-,TGTGCCAGCAGCGCGGACAGCCCAAATGAAAAACTGTTTTTT,CASSADSPNEKLFF
TRBV13,TRBJ2-7,-,TRBD1,TGTGCCAGCAGCCAGACCTTAGGACAGGGCTCCTACGAGCAGTACTTC,CASSQTLGQGSYEQYF
TRBV28,TRBJ2-7,-,TRBD2,TGTGCCAGCAACCGCGGGAGGAGGTACGAGCAGTACTTC,CASNRGRRYEQYF
TRBV5-6,TRBJ2-1,-,TRBD2,TGTGCCAGCAGTTGGGGACTAGCGGATTACAATGAGCAGTTCTTC,CASSWGLADYNEQFF
TRBV9,TRBJ2-3,-,TRBD1,TGTGCCAGCAGCTATGACAGGGCCCACACAGATACGCAGTATTTT,CASSYDRAHTDTQYF
TRBV4-1,TRBJ2-1,-,-,TGCGCCAGCAGCCAAGGGAGGGGTTATGAGCAGTTCTTC,CASSQGRGYEQFF
TRBV18,TRBJ2-3,-,-,TGTGCCAGCTCCTCAGGGACGGGAATGGGCACAGATACGCAGTATTTT,CASSSGTGMGTDTQYF
TRBV4-2,TRBJ2-7,-,TRBD1,TGTGCCAGCAGCCAAGAGGTAGGGACAGGGCCTCACGAGCAGTACTTC,CASSQEVGTGPHEQYF
TRBV2,TRBJ2-7,-,-,TGTGCCAGCAGTGAAGCGCTTCGGCCCCGCCCGGGCTCCGAGCAGTACTTC,CASSEALRPRPGSEQYF
TRBV6-5,TRBJ2-5,-,TRBD2,TGTGCCAGCAGAGTCGGGGGGCAAGAGACCCAGTACTTC,CASRVGGQETQYF
TRBV27,TRBJ2-3,-,-,TGTGCCAGCAGTTCTATTAGCACAGATACGCAGTATTTT,CASSSISTDTQYF
TRBV5-1,TRBJ2-3,-,-,TGCGCCAGCAGCTTGGGGGTGACCACCACAGATACGCAGTATTTT,CASSLGVTTTDTQYF
TRBV4-1,TRBJ2-4,-,-,TGCGCCAGCAGCCAAGCCCCTCGGGGAGACATTCAGTACTTC,CASSQAPRGDIQYF
TRBV5-1,TRBJ1-1,-,-,TGCGCCAGCAGCTCGGGTCGACAGGAGGGTAACACTGAAGCTTTCTTT,CASSSGRQEGNTEAFF
TRBV7-9,TRBJ2-7,-,TRBD1,TGTGCCAGCAGCTCCGGGACAGGGTATATCTACGAGCAGTACTTC,CASSSGTGYIYEQYF
TRBV27,TRBJ2-7,once,-,TGTGCCAGCAGTTGGCAAGACAGTTACGAGCAGTACTTC,CASSWQDSYEQYF
TRBV7-9,TRBJ2-7,-,-,TGTGCCAGCAGCCCCCCCGGGGGCTACGAGCAGTACTTC,CASSPPGGYEQYF
TRBV5-1,TRBJ2-1,once,TRBD1,TGCGCCAGCAGCACCGACAGGGTTAACAATGAGCAGTTCTTC,CASSTDRVNNEQFF
TRBV7-6,TRBJ1-2,-,-,TGTGCCAGCAGCTTAGAGCCAGGGGCGGGCTATGGCTACACCTTC,CASSLEPGAGYGYTF
TRBV27,TRBJ1-1,-,TRBD1,TGTGCCAGCAGTTTCTCCAGGGGGCGCGGTATGACTGAAGCTTTCTTT,CASSFSRGRGMTEAFF
TRBV7-6,TRBJ2-1,-,TRBD2,TGTGCCAGCAGCCCGTGGACTAGCGGGAGTCGGAATGAGCAGTTCTTC,CASSPWTSGSRNEQFF
TRBV9,TRBJ2-1,-,-,TGTGCCAGCAGCCCTCTATGGGACTACAATGAGCAGTTCTTC,CASSPLWDYNEQFF
TRBV6-6,TRBJ2-3,-,TRBD2,TGTGCCAGCAGTTACCCCGAAGGACTAGCACCAGATACGCAGTATTTT,CASSYPEGLAPDTQYF
TRBV10-2,TRBJ1-1,-,TRBD1,TGCGCCAGCGGCCGACAGGGTTTAAACACTGAAGCTTTCTTT,CASGRQGLNTEAFF
TRBV6-5,TRBJ2-7,-,-,TGTGCCAGCAGTTATGCCAGCGCCTACGAGCAGTACTTC,CASSYASAYEQYF
TRBV6-1,TRBJ2-1,-,-,TGTGCCAGCAGTGATATAGATTACAATGAGCAGTTCTTC,CASSDIDYNEQFF
TRBV12-5,TRBJ2-3,-,-,TGTGCTAGTGCCCTAACACCCCCCCCTACGCAGTATTTT,CASALTPPPTQYF
TRBV27,TRBJ2-3,-,TRBD2,TGTGCCAGCAGCTCCTTGAGCGGGAGGGTTTCAGATACGCAGTATTTT,CASSSLSGRVSDTQYF
TRBV4-1,TRBJ1-1,-,TRBD1,TGCGCCAGCAGCCAAGTCCAGGGGGCGTACACTGAAGCTTTCTTT,CASSQVQGAYTEAFF
TRBV7-9,TRBJ1-1,-,-,TGTGCCAGCAGCTTACCCCTGGACTGGGAGAACACTGAAGCTTTCTTT,CASSLPLDWENTEAFF
TRBV4-1,TRBJ2-7,few,TRBD1,TGCGCCAGCAGCCATCTCAGGACAGGGAGCTCCTACGAGCAGTACTTC,CASSHLRTGSSYEQYF
TRBV30,TRBJ1-1,-,-,TGTGCCTGGAGTGTGGCAGGGGTTAACCCTTTCTTT,CAWSVAGVNPFF
TRBV4-1,TRBJ2-7,-,-,TGCGCCAGCAGCCATCAGGCAGAAGAATACGAGCAGTACTTC,CASSHQAEEYEQYF
TRBV4-1,TRBJ2-1,-,-,TGCGCCAGCAGCCAAGGAGGGAAATACGAGCAGTTCTTC,CASSQGGKYEQFF
TRBV11-1,TRBJ2-1,-,TRBD1,TGTGCCAGCAGCACAGGGACAGGGGCGGGGGATGAGCAGTTCTTC,CASSTGTGAGDEQFF
TRBV7-9,TRBJ2-7,few,TRBD2,TGTGCCAGCAGCTCCGGGGGACTAGCGATATACGAGCAGTACTTC,CASSSGGLAIYEQYF
TRBV2,TRBJ2-2,once,TRBD2,TGTGCCAGCAGGGACGGGGGGGGCGCCTACGGGGAGCTGTTTTTT,CASRDGGGAYGELFF
TRBV29-1,TRBJ1-2,-,TRBD1,TGCAGCGTTTTTACTCAGGGGGCGGCGTATGGCTACACCTTC,CSVFTQGAAYGYTF
TRBV28,TRBJ1-5,-,TRBD1,TGTGCCAGCAGTTCCGCTCCGGGACAGGGGCGACCTTATAGCAATCAGCCCCAGCATTTT,CASSSAPGQGRPYSNQPQHF
TRBV7-3,TRBJ1-1,-,TRBD1,TGTGCCAGCAGCCATGGACAGGGCTCTGAAGCTTTCTTT,CASSHGQGSEAFF
TRBV19,TRBJ1-2,-,-,TGTGCCAGTAGTATCGGGGGATCTGGCTACACCTTC,CASSIGGSGYTF
TRBV13,TRBJ1-1,-,-,TGTGCCAGCAGCCTTCCCGGGGGGCCTAGGTACACTGAAGCTTTCTTT,CASSLPGGPRYTEAFF
TRBV6-5,TRBJ2-7,-,-,TGTGCCAGCAGGGCCGCCGTACAGGGCAACTACGAGCAGTACTTC,CASRAAVQGNYEQYF
TRBV7-9,TRBJ1-1,-,TRBD1,TGTGCCAGCAGCTCAACGACAGGGGGCGTGAACACTGAAGCTTTCTTT,CASSSTTGGVNTEAFF
TRBV4-1,TRBJ2-7,-,TRBD1,TGCGCCAGCAGCCAAGAGACGGGACAGGGCTACGAGCAGTACTTC,CASSQETGQGYEQYF
TRBV7-6,TRBJ2-3,-,TRBD2,TGTGCCAGCAGCTCTCATAGCGGGAGGGCCCCATTTAGCACAGATACGCAGTATTTT,CASSSHSGRAPFSTDTQYF
TRBV19,TRBJ2-7,once,TRBD2,TGTGCCAGTAGTATGGGGAGGGCCAGGAGAGGCTACGAGCAGTACTTC,CASSMGRARRGYEQYF
TRBV29-1,TRBJ2-6,-,-,TGCAGCGTTCGGACTGGTGGGGCCAACGTCCTGACTTTC,CSVRTGGANVLTF
TRBV5-1,TRBJ2-5,-,-,TGCGCCAGCAGCCCCGGCTTGCAAGAGACCCAGTACTTC,CASSPGLQETQYF
TRBV30,TRBJ2-7,-,TRBD2,TGTGCCTGGAGTGTTCTTCAGCGGGAGGCTTCCTACGAGCAGTACTTC,CAWSVLQREASYEQYF
TRBV6-5,TRBJ2-2,-,TRBD2,TGTGCCAGCAGTTACTCGATTATAGCGGGAGCCGGGGAGCTGTTTTTT,CASSYSIIAGAGELFF
TRBV7-3,TRBJ1-1,-,-,TGTGCCAGCAGCTCGGGGTCGAGGGCCACTGAAGCTTTCTTT,CASSSGSRATEAFF
TRBV10-1,TRBJ1-1,-,-,TGCGCCAGCAGTGAGAATGGTGTGGGTACTGAAGCTTTCTTT,CASSENGVGTEAFF